This TCR beta chain came from a study of T-cell reconstitution after alpha-beta-depleted transplantation in children. Study-wide results and caveats: Newly produced T cells mostly accounted for T-cell counts and diversity one year post-transplant. Surviving recipient T cells and thymic progenitors underlay high day-60 TCRbeta diversity in some patients. Two months or so post-transplant, alpha-beta T cells reportedly derived from several hundred expanded graft clones.

The authors prepared the TCRbeta library with unique molecular identifiers. TCRdb recomputed calls from the PCR reads with MiXCR, one row per CDR3 protein. The sample has about 600,000 distinct CDR3 sequences, about 21% seen once; the top ten hold 11% to 15%. Germline CDR1 is SQVTM and CDR2 is ANQGSEA. The CDR3 is 14 residues long. Trimming took off 0 bases at V and 4 bases at J, with 12 bases between the two ends. This clonotype has a count of ten or more. Its specificity is not known. The chain links TRBV29-1 to TRBJ2-5; D is ambiguous. The origin of this receptor is a boy under two years old who had a stem cell transplant for acute myeloid leukemia, so the T cells may come from the graft donor. Sequenced material: PBMCs, mostly from graft donor cells, taken 360 days after TCRalphabeta/CD19-depleted stem cell transplant. This CDR3 reads CSVEDHRKRETQYF. DNA for the CDR3: TGCAGCGTTGAAGATCATCGAAAGCGAGAGACCCAGTACTTC.